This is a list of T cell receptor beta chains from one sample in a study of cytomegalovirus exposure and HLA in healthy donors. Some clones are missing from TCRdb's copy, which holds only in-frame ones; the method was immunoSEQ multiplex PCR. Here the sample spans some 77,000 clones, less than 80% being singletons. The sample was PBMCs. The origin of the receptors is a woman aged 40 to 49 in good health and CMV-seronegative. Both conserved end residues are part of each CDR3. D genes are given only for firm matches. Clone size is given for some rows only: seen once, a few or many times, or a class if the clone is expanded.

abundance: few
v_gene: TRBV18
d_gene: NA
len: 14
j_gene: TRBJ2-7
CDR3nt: TGTGCCAGCTCACAGTCAGGGTACGCCTACGAGCAGTACTTC
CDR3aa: CASSQSGYAYEQYF

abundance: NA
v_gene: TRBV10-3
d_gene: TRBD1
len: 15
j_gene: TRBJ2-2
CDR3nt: TGTGCCATAAGTGACCCCCGGACAGGGTCCGGGGAGCTGTTTTTT
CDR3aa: CAISDPRTGSGELFF

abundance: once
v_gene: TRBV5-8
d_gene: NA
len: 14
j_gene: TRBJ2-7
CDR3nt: TGTGCCAGCAGCCTCCGGGGTATTTCGTACGAGCAGTACTTC
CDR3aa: CASSLRGISYEQYF

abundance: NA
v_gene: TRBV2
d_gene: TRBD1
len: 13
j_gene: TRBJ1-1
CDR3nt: TGTGCCAGCGGACAGGCCCGGAACACTGAAGCTTTCTTT
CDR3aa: CASGQARNTEAFF

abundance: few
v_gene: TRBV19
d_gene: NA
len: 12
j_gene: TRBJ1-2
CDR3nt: TGTGCCAGTAGGAGGGGGGGATATGGCTACACCTTC
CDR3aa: CASRRGGYGYTF

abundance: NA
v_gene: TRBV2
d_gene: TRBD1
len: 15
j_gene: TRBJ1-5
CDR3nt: TGTGCCAGCAGTAACGACAGGGAGCTCGCGTTGGCCCAGCATTTT
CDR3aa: CASSNDRELALAQHF

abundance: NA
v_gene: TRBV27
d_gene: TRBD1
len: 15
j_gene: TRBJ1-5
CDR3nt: TGTGCCAGCAGTTCTGGACAGGGGTTGGGTCAGCCCCAGCATTTT
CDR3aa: CASSSGQGLGQPQHF

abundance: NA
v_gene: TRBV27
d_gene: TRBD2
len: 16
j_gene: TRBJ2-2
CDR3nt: TGTGCCAGCAGTTTCCAAAGCGGGACTAACACCGGGGAGCTGTTTTTT
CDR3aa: CASSFQSGTNTGELFF

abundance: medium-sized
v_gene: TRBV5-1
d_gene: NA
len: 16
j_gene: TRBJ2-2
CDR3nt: TGCGCCAGCAGCTTGGCAGGGCGGACCGAGACCGGGGAGCTGTTTTTT
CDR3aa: CASSLAGRTETGELFF

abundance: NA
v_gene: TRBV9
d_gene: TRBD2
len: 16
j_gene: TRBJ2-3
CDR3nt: TGTGCCAGCAGCGCAGAACTAGCGGGAGGGGTAGATACGCAGTATTTT
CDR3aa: CASSAELAGGVDTQYF

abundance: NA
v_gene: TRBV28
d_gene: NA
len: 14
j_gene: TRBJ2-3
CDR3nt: TGTGCCAGCAGTTCGACAGGGAGGCCAGATACGCAGTATTTT
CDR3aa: CASSSTGRPDTQYF

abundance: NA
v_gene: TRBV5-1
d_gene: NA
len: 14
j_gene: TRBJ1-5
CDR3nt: TGCGCCAGCAGCCCGATGGGCGGAGGCCAGCCCCAGCATTTT
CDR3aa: CASSPMGGGQPQHF

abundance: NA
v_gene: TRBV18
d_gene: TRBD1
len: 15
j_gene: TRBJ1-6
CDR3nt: TGTGCCAGCTCACCGACACAGGGGGATAATTCACCCCTCCACTTT
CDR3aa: CASSPTQGDNSPLHF

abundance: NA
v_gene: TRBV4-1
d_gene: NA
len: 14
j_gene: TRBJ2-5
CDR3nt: TGCGCCAGCAGCCCCCTCGTCGGGGAACAGACCCAGTACTTC
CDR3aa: CASSPLVGEQTQYF

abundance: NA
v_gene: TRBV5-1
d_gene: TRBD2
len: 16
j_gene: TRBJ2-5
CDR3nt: TGCGCCAGCAGCCCGGGACTAGCGGGAGGCCCCGAGACCCAGTACTTC
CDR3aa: CASSPGLAGGPETQYF

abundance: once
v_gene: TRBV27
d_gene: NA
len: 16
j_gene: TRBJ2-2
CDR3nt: TGTGCCAGCAGTCCTACTCAAGGGGGGAACACCGGGGAGCTGTTTTTT
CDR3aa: CASSPTQGGNTGELFF

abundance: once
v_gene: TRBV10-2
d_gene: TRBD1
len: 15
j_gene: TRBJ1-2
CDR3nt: TGCGCCAGCAGCGAAATAGGGACAGGGGGCCGGGGCTACACCTTC
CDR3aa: CASSEIGTGGRGYTF